This T cell receptor (beta chain) was identified during a study of T-cell memory formation after mild COVID-19. The wider study: Largely, the TCR clusters proved donor specific.

Findings and caveats of the study: Some SARS-CoV-2-responding clones were already detected in memory before infection. Contracting CD4+ clones sat mainly in CM and EM; CD8+ in EMRA.

After 5'RACE with constant-segment primers, TCR alpha and TCR beta cDNA libraries carrying sample barcodes and UMIs were obtained. TCRdb called the 5' RACE reads again in MiXCR, with one record for every CDR3 protein. The table lists 430,000 or so distinct CDR3 sequences, approximately 25% of them singletons. J lost 6 bases, V lost 5 bases, and 8 bases had no gene match. CDR1 LGHDT and CDR2 YNNKEL come from the germline V gene (reference sequence). The CDR3 loop spans 14 amino acids. As regards this clonotype: What it recognizes is unknown.

The TCR sequence derives from an adult woman who had mild COVID-19 (a few samples of this study predate the infection). Cell type and time point are not known. The genes are TRBV3-1 and TRBJ2-7, with 9 nucleotides matching TRBD2. Input material: PBMCs or a T cell subset sorted from them (not recorded which). The CDR3 spells CASSVRGGAPEQYF. In nucleotides, the CDR3 is TGTGCCAGCAGCGTGCGCGGGGGGGCTCCCGAGCAGTACTTC.